These 21 T cell receptor beta chains originate from one sample sequenced in a study of blood T cell repertoires in COVID-19. Measured with immunoSEQ multiplex PCR; TCRdb has only the in-frame clones, and not every one. The sample contains 200,000 to 300,000 clones, approximately 80% of which appear only once. Input material: peripheral blood. The receptors were gathered from a man between 60 and 75 years old with acute or convalescent COVID-19.

The rearrangement links TRBV5-1 to TRBJ1-1, with D possibly TRBD1 on 5 matching bases. This CDR3 is 14 amino acids long. The V gene's germline CDR1 is SGHRS and CDR2 YFSETQ. V was clipped by 4 bases and J by 1 base, with 11 bases between them. This CDR3 is CASSNGGRNTEAFF. The CDR3, as DNA: TGCGCCAGCAGCAACGGGGGTAGGAACACTGAAGCTTTCTTT.

The gene calls are TRBV18 and TRBJ1-2; D may be TRBD1 (6 bases). CDR1 is KGHSH and CDR2 is LQKENI in the germline V gene. The V and J ends lost 0 bases and 5 bases respectively, with 16 bases between them. This CDR3 region has 16 residues. CDR3 sequence: CASSPPTSPTGYGYTF. The CDR3 coding sequence is TGTGCCAGCTCACCACCCACGAGCCCAACAGGGTATGGCTACACCTTC.

The rearrangement links TRBV5-1 to TRBJ2-1; TRBD1 agrees at 8 bases. Germline values: CDR1 SGHRS, CDR2 YFSETQ. V was pared by 4 bases and J by 3 bases, with 9 bases of the junction left unmatched. The CDR3 sequence is 16 residues long. CDR3 DNA sequence: TGCGCCAGCAGCGTCGCCGGGACAGGCCTCTACAATGAGCAGTTCTTC. It codes for CASSVAGTGLYNEQFF.

The chain employs TRBV6-4 and TRBJ1-5, with TRBD1 as a possible D gene (6 bases). This CDR3 has 17 residues. Germline V gene data show CDR1 as MRHNA and CDR2 as SNTAGT. Trimming pared 6 bases from V and 5 bases from J, leaving 23 bases between. CDR3 in amino acids: CASRNLTPGHRYQPQHF. The CDR3 nucleotides are TGTGCCAGCAGAAACCTTACCCCGGGACATCGGTATCAGCCCCAGCATTTT.

The chain combines TRBV5-1 with TRBJ1-4; no firm D call. Germline CDR1 SGHRS, CDR2 YFSETQ. The CDR3 loop spans 14 amino acids. Trimming left V 2 bases short and J 8 bases short, with 13 bases between. DNA for the CDR3: TGCGCCAGCAGCTTCACTCTGGGAGGGGAAAAACTGTTTTTT. Translation: CASSFTLGGEKLFF.

On this clone itself: The junction departs from germline at one end; a sequencing error may be responsible. J is TRBJ1-2 and V is TRBV19; D is ambiguous. Per germline, CDR1 LNHDA and CDR2 SQIVND (reference sequence). The CDR3 totals 15 residues. CDR3: CASRIGDTLNYGYTF. CDR3 DNA sequence: TGTGCCAGTAGAATAGGTGACACTCTGAACTATGGCTACACCTTC.

This chain joins TRBV4-2 and TRBJ2-5; the match to TRBD2 covers 16 bases. V lost 3 bases to trimming and J lost 5 bases; unmatched junction nucleotides: 9. From germline, CDR1 is LGHNA and CDR2 YNFKEQ. This CDR3 has 18 residues. CDR3 loop: CASSQMGLAGGPTETQYF. The CDR3 DNA sequence: TGTGCCAGCAGCCAGATGGGACTAGCGGGGGGGCCGACTGAGACCCAGTACTTC.

The gene calls are TRBV7-3 and TRBJ2-1; 9 bases agree with TRBD1. Germline V CDR1 and CDR2: SGHTA, FQGTGA. The CDR3 has 19 amino acids. V lost 5 bases and J lost 3; bases outside the gene matches: 17. The CDR3 nucleotides are TGTGCCAGCAGCCCAAGCCCCATTGCCGACAGGGGGAACTACAATGAGCAGTTCTTC. It specifies CASSPSPIADRGNYNEQFF.

The chain has TRBV7-2 and TRBJ2-3; the D is unclear. The CDR3 loop spans 15 amino acids. Trimming removed 5 bases from V and 2 bases from J, with 14 bases in between. CDR1 and CDR2 (germline): SGHTA, FQGNSA. CDR3 sequence: CASSPRLSYTDTQYF. Written as DNA, the CDR3 is TGTGCCAGCAGCCCCCGGTTATCCTACACAGATACGCAGTATTTT.

This sequence joins TRBV18 and TRBJ1-4; unclear D gene. Germline V gene sequence: CDR1 KGHSH, CDR2 LQKENI. Trimming took 5 bases from V and 4 from J, leaving 11 bases between them. CDR3 length: 14 amino acids. The CDR3 bases are TGTGCCAGCTCAAGAGGGCAGTATAATGAAAAACTGTTTTTT. The encoded protein is CASSRGQYNEKLFF.

V usage is TRBV27 and J usage is TRBJ1-1; 7 bases are shared with TRBD1. In germline, CDR1 is MNHEY, CDR2 SMNVEV (reference sequence). The CDR3 extends over 13 amino acids. Losses at the gene ends were 5 bases for V and 7 bases for J; bases not matched to a gene: 7. CDR3 region: CASSPPGQREAFF. The CDR3, as DNA: TGTGCCAGCAGTCCGCCGGGACAGCGTGAAGCTTTCTTT.

The chain recombines TRBV6-5 with TRBJ1-1, with TRBD1 as a possible D gene (6 bases). In germline, CDR1 is MNHEY, CDR2 SVGAGI. Trimming took 4 bases from V and 0 from J, leaving 9 bases between them. The CDR3 sequence is 14 residues long. CDR3 sequence (DNA): TGTGCCAGCAGTTTACAGGGACTGAACACTGAAGCTTTCTTT. Protein product: CASSLQGLNTEAFF.

The J gene is TRBJ2-1, the V gene TRBV5-1, with 10 bases matching TRBD2. CDR1 and CDR2 from the germline V gene are SGHRS and YFSETQ. V trimming: 2 bases; J trimming: 10 bases; junction bases outside the gene matches: 9. This CDR3 is 15 amino acids long. CDR3 in amino acids: CASSFSGGPDGEQFF. In DNA, the CDR3 is TGCGCCAGCAGCTTTAGCGGGGGGCCCGATGGGGAGCAGTTCTTC.

The gene calls are TRBV19 and TRBJ2-2, with D possibly TRBD1 on 5 matching bases. This CDR3 contains 14 residues. Looked up from germline, CDR1 is LNHDA and CDR2 is SQIVND (reference sequence). V lost 6 bases and J lost 6, with 14 bases in between. CDR3 in amino acids: CASRRLLGPGELFF. The CDR3 DNA reads TGTGCCAGTAGACGGCTACTGGGGCCCGGGGAGCTGTTTTTT.

The J gene is TRBJ2-2, the V gene TRBV10-3; D might be TRBD2 (5 bases). The CDR3 is made up of 14 amino acids. Looked up from germline, CDR1 is ENHRY and CDR2 is SYGVKD. V lost 10 bases and J lost 4, with 16 bases in between. CDR3 loop: CATGETRPTGELFF. Here the CDR3 DNA reads TGTGCCACCGGGGAGACACGGCCCACCGGGGAGCTGTTTTTT.

The chain has TRBV15 and TRBJ1-3; D might be TRBD1 (5 bases). V lost 0 bases, J lost 4 bases, and 16 bases lay in between. Looked up from germline, CDR1 is LNHNV and CDR2 is YYDKDF (reference sequence). The CDR3 has 17 amino acids. The CDR3: CATSRDRSGASGNTIYF. The CDR3 DNA reads TGTGCCACCAGCAGAGATCGGAGTGGGGCCTCGGGAAACACCATATATTTT.

This chain joins TRBV6-2 or TRBV6-3 and TRBJ1-5, with TRBD1 matching 7 bases. This CDR3 has 15 residues. V trimming: 4 bases; J trimming: 0 bases; junction bases outside the gene matches: 3. The V gene's germline CDR1 is MNHEY and CDR2 SVGEGT. CDR3: CASSFGTVSNQPQHF. The CDR3 DNA reads TGTGCCAGCAGTTTCGGGACAGTTAGCAATCAGCCCCAGCATTTT.

This chain joins TRBV9 and TRBJ2-5, with TRBD2 identical over 9 bases. The length of the CDR3 is 17 residues. With 4 bases clipped from V and 1 base from J, the junction kept 11 bases outside the gene matches. Germline CDR1 reads SGDLS; CDR2 reads YYNGEE. CDR3 nucleotide sequence: TGTGCCAGCAGCCCCCACGGCAATAGCGGGGGCCAAGAGACCCAGTACTTC. This sequence encodes CASSPHGNSGGQETQYF.

This clone was counted only a few times. The V and J genes are TRBV11-2 and TRBJ2-5; TRBD1 matches at 9 bases. V shed 3 bases and J 2 bases; nucleotides not matched to a gene: 1. The CDR3 has 14 amino acids. The germline V gene encodes CDR1 SGHAT and CDR2 FQNNGV. The CDR3 spells CASSFGTGQETQYF. The CDR3 nucleotides read TGTGCCAGCAGCTTCGGGACAGGGCAAGAGACCCAGTACTTC.

This chain joins TRBV6-2 or TRBV6-3 and TRBJ2-7, with TRBD1 matching 9 bases. The CDR3 is 16 amino acids. Losses at the gene ends were 5 bases for V and 3 bases for J; bases not matched to a gene: 11. The germline V gene has CDR1 MNHEY and CDR2 SVGEGT. The CDR3 nucleotides read TGTGCCAGCAGTCCAGATACAGGGGGCGGTATCTACGAGCAGTACTTC. It encodes CASSPDTGGGIYEQYF.

V is TRBV5-6 and J is TRBJ2-5; 10 bases map to TRBD2. The CDR3 has 15 residues. V dropped 2 bases and J dropped 5; count of bases not matched to a gene: 6. From germline, CDR1 is SGHDT and CDR2 YYEEEE. CDR3 bases: TGTGCCAGCAGCTTTCCTAGCGGGGGCGGTGAGACCCAGTACTTC. It codes for CASSFPSGGGETQYF. The entire variable domain, with the rest obtained from reference TRBV5-6 and TRBJ2-5, is as follows: DAGVTQSPTHLIKTRGQQVTLRCSPKSGHDTVSWYQQALGQGPQFIFQYYEEEERQRGNFPDRFSGHQFPNYSSELNVNALLLGDSALYLCASSFPSGGGETQYFGPGTRLLVL.